The 27 T cell receptor beta chains below were found in one sample sequenced in a study of T cells in Graves' hyperthyroidism and ophthalmopathy. Amplification of TCR beta CDR3 regions used RNA as the template. The TCR CDR3 first-round RT-PCR relied on the HTBI primer set. MiXCR, applied by TCRdb to the multiplex PCR reads, yields one record per CDR3 protein. The sample includes fewer than 700,000 distinct CDR3 sequences, about 15% of them seen just once. Sequences were obtained from blood. These receptors originate from a woman aged 18-29 years with Graves' ophthalmopathy.

V and J are TRBV7-2 and TRBJ2-5; D ambiguous. This CDR3 has 14 amino acids. In germline, CDR1 is SGHTA, CDR2 FQGNSA. Between the trimmed V and J ends, which lost 4 bases and 1 base, there was a span of 10 bases. For the CDR3, the DNA is TGTGCCAGCAGCTCAAATGGGCCCCAAGAGACCCAGTACTTC. Its translation: CASSSNGPQETQYF.

This clonotype occurred a few times. The chain is built from TRBV7-8 and TRBJ1-3; D gene unclear. With 1 base removed from V and 1 base from J, the gap between germline ends came to 11 bases. This CDR3 is 16 amino acids long. Germline V gene sequence: CDR1 SGHVS, CDR2 FQNEAQ. The CDR3 here is CASSLVLTPSGNTIYF. DNA of the CDR3: TGTGCCAGCAGCTTAGTTCTGACCCCATCTGGAAACACCATATATTTT.

This clonotype has a count of ten or more. This chain joins TRBV28 and TRBJ1-1; perhaps TRBD1 as D (6 bases). This CDR3 is 15 amino acids long. Germline lookup yields CDR1 MDHEN and CDR2 SYDVKM. Trimming cost V 4 bases and J 2 bases, with 14 bases left between them. The CDR3 spells CASSSFLRGNTEAFF. As DNA, the CDR3 is TGTGCCAGCAGTTCCTTCCTCAGGGGCAACACTGAAGCTTTCTTT.

The chain couples TRBV3-1 to TRBJ1-2; no firm D call. Germline V lookup: CDR1 LGHDT, CDR2 YNNKEL (reference sequence). The CDR3 is 16 residues long. Trimming removed 0 bases from V and 0 bases from J, with 11 bases in between. CDR3 in amino acids: CASSQDLSASNYGYTF. The CDR3 bases are TGTGCCAGCAGCCAAGATTTGAGTGCTTCTAACTATGGCTACACCTTC. The full variable domain, its missing parts supplied by reference TRBV3-1 and TRBJ1-2, is DTAVSQTPKYLVTQMGNDKSIKCEQNLGHDTMYWYKQDSKKFLKIMFSYNNKELIINETVPNRFSPKSPDKAHLNLHINSLELGDSAVYFCASSQDLSASNYGYTFGSGTRLTVV.

The chain recombines TRBV28 with TRBJ1-5; no clear D. Trimming removed 1 base from V and 5 bases from J, with 12 bases in between. Germline CDR1 MDHEN, CDR2 SYDVKM. The CDR3 covers 15 residues. The CDR3 here is CASSLFRALDQPQHF. In nucleotides, the CDR3 is TGTGCCAGCAGTTTATTTCGGGCCTTAGATCAGCCCCAGCATTTT.

The sample holds many counts of this clonotype. This chain connects TRBV6-2 or TRBV6-3 to TRBJ2-5; the match to TRBD2 covers 11 bases. The CDR3 covers 15 residues. Germline V gene sequence: CDR1 MNHEY, CDR2 SVGEGT. The trim removed 7 bases at V and 5 bases at J, leaving 9 bases unmatched. This CDR3 is CASNLLAGVGETQYF. The CDR3 bases are TGTGCCAGCAATCTACTAGCGGGAGTCGGGGAGACCCAGTACTTC.

This clonotype occurred many times. The gene calls are TRBV29-1 and TRBJ2-1; 12 bases agree with TRBD1. The junction had 4 bases not matched to a gene; V was cut back by 4 bases and J by 6 bases. The CDR3 extends over 14 amino acids. Per the germline V gene, CDR1 is SQVTM and CDR2 is ANQGSEA. CDR3 region: CSVGGTGGRNEQFF. For the CDR3, the DNA is TGCAGCGTTGGTGGGACAGGGGGCCGCAATGAGCAGTTCTTC.

This clonotype came up a few times. This chain joins TRBV15 and TRBJ2-1; the match to TRBD1 covers 9 bases. CDR1 and CDR2 from the germline V gene are LNHNV and YYDKDF (reference sequence). The CDR3 sequence is 16 residues long. The ends lost 0 bases at V and 4 bases at J; junction bases unmatched: 4. CDR3 sequence (DNA): TGTGCCACCAGCAGAGAAGGGACAGGGATTTACAATGAGCAGTTCTTC. Translated, it gives CATSREGTGIYNEQFF. The complete variable domain, with remaining parts taken from reference TRBV15 and TRBJ2-1, reads DAMVIQNPRYQVTQFGKPVTLSCSQTLNHNVMYWYQQKSSQAPKLLFHYYDKDFNNEADTPDNFQSRRPNTSFCFLDIRSPGLGDTAMYLCATSREGTGIYNEQFFGPGTRLTVL.

This clonotype turned up a few times. The V gene is TRBV7-9, the J gene TRBJ1-2; D gene uncertain. The V and J ends lost 4 bases and 8 bases respectively, with 23 bases between them. The germline CDR1 and CDR2 sequences are SEHNR and FQNEAQ (reference sequence). This CDR3 is 16 amino acids long. The CDR3 region has the DNA TGTGCCAGCAGCTCCCCCGGGTCCTCCTCAATGGGGGGCTACACCTTC. Translated, it gives CASSSPGSSSMGGYTF. Combining the CDR3 with reference TRBV7-9 and TRBJ1-2 gives the whole variable domain DTGVSQNPRHKITKRGQNVTFRCDPISEHNRLYWYRQTLGQGPEFLTYFQNEAQLEKSRLLSDRFSAERPKGSFSTLEIQRTEQGDSAMYLCASSSPGSSSMGGYTFGSGTRLTVV.

This clonotype was observed at least ten times. The chain joins TRBV29-1 to TRBJ1-1, with D possibly TRBD1 on 6 matching bases. Germline V gene lookup returns CDR1 SQVTM and CDR2 ANQGSEA. The CDR3 is 14 residues long. The germline V and J ends were trimmed by 4 bases and 1 base, with 13 bases remaining between them. CDR3 nucleotides: TGCAGCGTTGGGAAGGGGGGCTCGAACACTGAAGCTTTCTTT. This codes for CSVGKGGSNTEAFF.

With respect to this clonotype: This may arise from a read error, as a much more abundant clone is one base away. The gene calls are TRBV20-1 and TRBJ2-2; either TRBD1 or TRBD2 may fit D (6 bases each). The CDR3 length is 13 residues. Germline V gene sequence: CDR1 DFQATT, CDR2 SNEGSKA (reference sequence). CDR3 in DNA: TGCAGTGCCAACAGGGAGATCGCCGGGGGGCTGTTTTTT. Protein sequence: CSANREIAGGLFF.

Concerning this clonotype itself: This may arise from a read error, as a much more abundant clone is one base away. Because the CDR3's place on the DNA is in doubt, the DNA is left out and the CDR3 is given as listed by TCRdb. J is TRBJ2-7 and V is TRBV5-8; whether TRBD1, the table's D call, matches the DNA was not checked. The germline V gene encodes CDR1 SGHTS and CDR2 YDEGEE. The CDR3 comprises 15 residues, both ends counted. The CDR3 loop reads CASSLVGTGIYERYF.

This clonotype was seen at least ten times. V is TRBV27 and J is TRBJ2-3, with TRBD1 identical over 8 bases. The length of the CDR3 is 20 residues. V shed 5 bases, J shed 2 bases, and the junction held 21 bases outside the gene matches. Germline V lookup: CDR1 MNHEY, CDR2 SMNVEV (reference sequence). The CDR3 spells CASSPLTGTGTWGITDTQYF. The CDR3 nucleotides read TGTGCCAGCAGTCCTTTAACCGGGACAGGAACATGGGGTATCACAGATACGCAGTATTTT.

This clonotype was detected ten times or more. The V call is TRBV5-1, the J call TRBJ1-1; D is undetermined. Germline CDR1 and CDR2: SGHRS and YFSETQ. CDR3 length equals 14 residues. Trimming cost V 1 base and J 1 base, with 8 bases left between them. CDR3 nucleotide sequence: TGCGCCAGCAGCTTGATATCTGGGAACACTGAAGCTTTCTTT. It specifies CASSLISGNTEAFF. The whole variable domain, filled in from reference TRBV5-1 and TRBJ1-1, reads KAGVTQTPRYLIKTRGQQVTLSCSPISGHRSVSWYQQTPGQGLQFLFEYFSETQRNKGNFPGRFSGRQFSNSRSEMNVSTLELGDSALYLCASSLISGNTEAFFGQGTRLTVV.

This clonotype was observed at least ten times. V is TRBV12-3 or TRBV12-4 and J is TRBJ1-2; D might be TRBD1 (6 bases). V was shortened by 3 bases and J by 11 bases, with 10 bases between the two germline ends. The CDR3 runs 11 residues. The CDR3 region has the DNA TGTGCCAGCAGTTTTTCAGGGGAGTACACCTTC. Encoded protein: CASSFSGEYTF.

The chain links TRBV28 to TRBJ2-7; perhaps D is TRBD1 or TRBD2 (7 bases each). The germline V and J ends were trimmed by 3 bases and 3 bases, with 27 bases remaining between them. This CDR3 has 19 residues. Germline lookup yields CDR1 MDHEN and CDR2 SYDVKM. The CDR3 DNA reads as TGTGCCAGCAGTTTTTGGGGTTGGGGACAGCGGGGCCTTCACTACGAGCAGTACTTC. Its translation is CASSFWGWGQRGLHYEQYF.

This chain uses TRBV6-9 with TRBJ1-6; TRBD1 might be the D (6 bases). The CDR3 spans 12 residues. CDR1 and CDR2 (germline): MNHGY, SVAAGI. V was trimmed by 3 bases and J by 17 bases, leaving 14 bases between them. This chain's CDR3 is CASSYRGGSFHF. The CDR3 nucleotides read TGTGCCAGCAGTTACCGTGGGGGCAGTTTCCACTTT.

The chain employs TRBV30 and TRBJ1-2; D unclear. The V gene's germline CDR1 is GTSNPN and CDR2 SVGIG (reference sequence). V was pared by 5 bases and J by 2 bases, with 12 bases between. This CDR3 is 13 amino acids long. CDR3 sequence (DNA): TGTGCCTGGCTAGCCGAGAGCAACTATGGCTACACCTTC. Translation: CAWLAESNYGYTF.

Only a few counts were recorded for this clonotype. V usage is TRBV2 and J usage is TRBJ1-5; a possible D gene is TRBD1 (5 bases). The CDR3 has 17 residues. Germline-derived CDR1 and CDR2 are SNHLY and FYNNEI. V was pared by 5 bases and J by 4 bases, with 21 bases between. Written as DNA, the CDR3 is TGTGCCAGCAGTCCGACACCTTCGGGGGGAGGAAATCAGCCCCAGCATTTT. Translated: CASSPTPSGGGNQPQHF.

Only a few counts were recorded for this clonotype. A much larger clone sits a single nucleotide away, making a read error possible. The rearrangement joins TRBV2 to TRBJ1-1; TRBD1 agrees at 8 bases. The length of the CDR3 is 12 residues. V gave up 10 bases and J gave up 9 bases; unmatched junction bases: 10. Germline V lookup: CDR1 SNHLY, CDR2 FYNNEI. The CDR3 DNA sequence: TGTGCCACCGGGACAGGACCGATTAAAGCTTTCTTT. As protein: CATGTGPIKAFF.

With respect to this clonotype: Compared with germline, one end of the junction differs, possibly owing to a read error. The gene calls are TRBV2 and TRBJ1-3; 9 nucleotides line up with TRBD1. There are 15 residues in the CDR3. CDR1 SNHLY and CDR2 FYNNEI come from the germline V gene. The CDR3 DNA is TGTGCCAGCAGCGAACAGGGGGCGCATGGAAACACCACATATTTT. Translation gives CASSEQGAHGNTTYF. The variable domain in full, completed from reference TRBV2 and TRBJ1-3, reads EPEVTQTPSHQVTQMGQEVILRCVPISNHLYFYWYRQILGQKVEFLVSFYNNEISEKSEIFDDQFSVERPDGSNFTLKIRSTKLEDSAMYFCASSEQGAHGNTTYFGEGSWLTVV.

This clonotype was seen only a few times. The V and J genes are TRBV19 and TRBJ1-1; 8 nucleotides line up with TRBD1. Per germline, CDR1 LNHDA and CDR2 SQIVND (reference sequence). The trim removed 7 bases at V and 2 bases at J, leaving 6 bases unmatched. This CDR3 spans 14 amino acids. CDR3 protein: CASTPGQVNTEAFF. The CDR3 DNA sequence: TGTGCCAGTACCCCGGGACAGGTTAACACTGAAGCTTTCTTT.

This clonotype was observed a few times. The chain joins TRBV27 to TRBJ1-6; D remains ambiguous. V was clipped by 5 bases and J by 7 bases, with 15 bases between them. CDR1 is MNHEY and CDR2 is SMNVEV in the germline V gene (reference sequence). CDR3 length: 15 amino acids. For the CDR3, the DNA is TGTGCCAGCAGTCTCAGTGCCTCCCAAAATTCACCCCTCCACTTT. Its protein product is CASSLSASQNSPLHF.

V and J are TRBV25-1 and TRBJ2-1, with D possibly being TRBD1 (6 bases). The germline CDR1 and CDR2 sequences are MGHDK and SYGVNS. With 6 bases removed from V and 6 bases from J, the gap between germline ends came to 12 bases. The CDR3 consists of 13 residues. The CDR3 DNA reads as TGTGCCAGCAGGCCTACAGGGCTCAATGAGCAGTTCTTC. It specifies CASRPTGLNEQFF.

This clonotype was counted many times. The chain is built from TRBV30 and TRBJ2-5, with D perhaps TRBD2 (5 bases). Trimming took 2 bases from V and 5 from J, leaving 12 bases between them. The V gene's germline CDR1 is GTSNPN and CDR2 SVGIG (reference sequence). The CDR3 runs to 13 residues. CDR3 sequence reads: CAWSLDRGETQYF. The CDR3 DNA follows: TGTGCCTGGAGTCTGGACCGGGGTGAGACCCAGTACTTC. Complete variable domain (other parts from reference TRBV30 and TRBJ2-5): SQTIHQWPATLVQPVGSPLSLECTVEGTSNPNLYWYRQAAGRGLQLLFYSVGIGQISSEVPQNLSASRPQDRQFILSSKKLLLSDSGFYLCAWSLDRGETQYFGPGTRLLVL.

This clonotype has more than one count but fewer than ten. The junction does not match germline at one end; this may be a read error. The chain has TRBV27 and TRBJ2-7, with 10 nucleotides matching TRBD1. Germline V gene data show CDR1 as MNHEY and CDR2 as SMNVEV (reference sequence). CDR3 size: 17 residues. The CDR3 region is CASSLSTWDRGSYEQYF. The CDR3 nucleotides read TGTGCCAGCAGCTTATCGACTTGGGACAGGGGATCCTACGAGCAGTACTTC.

This chain joins TRBV15 and TRBJ1-6; no reliable D call. Germline CDR1 reads LNHNV; CDR2 reads YYDKDF (reference sequence). This CDR3 contains 16 residues. V lost 3 bases to trimming and J lost 9 bases, with 18 bases between them. As DNA, the CDR3 is TGTGCCACCAGCAGGAACCGGGAGCTAAGAGTTTCACCCCTCCACTTT. Residues: CATSRNRELRVSPLHF.